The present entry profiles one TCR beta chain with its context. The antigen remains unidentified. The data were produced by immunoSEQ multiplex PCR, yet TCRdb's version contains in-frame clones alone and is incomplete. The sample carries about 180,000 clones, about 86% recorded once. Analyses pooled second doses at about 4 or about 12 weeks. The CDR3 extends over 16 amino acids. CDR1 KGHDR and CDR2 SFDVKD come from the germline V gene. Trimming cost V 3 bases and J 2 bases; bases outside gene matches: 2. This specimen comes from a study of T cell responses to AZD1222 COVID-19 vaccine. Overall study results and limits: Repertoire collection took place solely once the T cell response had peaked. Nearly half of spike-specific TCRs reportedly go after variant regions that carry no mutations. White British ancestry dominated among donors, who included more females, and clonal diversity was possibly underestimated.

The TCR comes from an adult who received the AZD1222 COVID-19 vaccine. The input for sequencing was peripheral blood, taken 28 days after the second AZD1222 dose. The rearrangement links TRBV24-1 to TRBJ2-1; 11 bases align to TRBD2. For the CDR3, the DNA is TGTGCCACCAGTGATCTAGCGGGGGGAGCCTACAATGAGCAGTTCTTC. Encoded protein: CATSDLAGGAYNEQFF.